This T cell receptor (beta chain) appears in the sequencing data of a study of T cells after yellow fever vaccination. Across the study: The authors prepared low-cell-number fractions using SMART-Seq v4 Ultra Low Input. Study results and limitations: CD4 and CD8 compartments shared a small share of clonotypes, likely from convergent recombination. The study found a weaker secondary response that peaked faster, day 5 versus 15.

In its sample, this clonotype was seen many times. The target antigen is unknown. CDR1 is MGHDK, CDR2 SYGVNS, per germline. The germline V and J ends were trimmed by 6 bases and 5 bases, with 11 bases remaining between them. This CDR3 is built from 13 residues. Production of TCR cDNA was by 5'RACE template switching, which also added a universal primer site and UMIs. TCRdb re-called the 5' RACE reads through MiXCR, storing one row per CDR3 protein. Among about 310,000 distinct CDR3 sequences listed, 3.6% were seen once. The source was PBMCs, collected on the day of the yellow fever booster vaccination. This chain uses TRBV25-1 with TRBJ2-1; D gene ambiguous. The sequence came from a man between 18 and 29 years old who received the YFV17D yellow fever vaccine. CDR3 nucleotide sequence: TGTGCCAGCAGAGGGCCGCTGAACAATGAGCAGTTCTTC. Translation gives CASRGPLNNEQFF.